Listed below are T cell receptor beta chains from one sample, sequenced in a study of PD-1 blockade in classical Hodgkin lymphoma. TCRdb's table, derived via immunoSEQ multiplex PCR, lists solely in-frame clones and lacks some. The sample records about 20,000 clones, around 84% being singletons. The specimen comprised CD8+ T cells from blood, sampled before the fourth cycle of nivolumab. Every receptor here comes from a human donor with classical Hodgkin lymphoma. CDR3s include the opening cysteine and the closing phenylalanine or tryptophan. The D gene is left open where the match is weak. Only part of the rows carry a size: once, few, many, or a class if the clone is expanded.

TRBD1 NA TRBJ2-7 TRBV5-6 TGTGCCAGCAGCTTGGACTGGACAGGGGTCTCCTACGAGCAGTACTTC CASSLDWTGVSYEQYF
NA NA TRBJ2-1 TRBV9 TGTGCCAGCAGCGCCCCCCACCGGACAGCTTTGTTCGGTGAGCAGTTCTTC CASSAPHRTALFGEQFF
TRBD1 NA TRBJ1-2 TRBV5-8 TGTGCCAGCAACCCAGGGAGTACAGGGGATTTATGGGGCTATGGCTACACCTTC CASNPGSTGDLWGYGYTF
NA NA TRBJ1-6 TRBV11-1 TGTGCCAGCGGACAGAATTCACCCCTCCACTTT CASGQNSPLHF
NA NA TRBJ2-1 TRBV19 TGTGCCAGTAGTATGTCGGCTTGGGGGGGCGATGAGCAGTTCTTC CASSMSAWGGDEQFF
NA NA TRBJ2-7 TRBV27 TGTGCCAGCAGTTTACACGCCTCTGGCAGTTACGAGCAGTACTTC CASSLHASGSYEQYF
TRBD1 NA TRBJ2-2 TRBV7-9 TGTGCCACTACGGGACAGAGCACCGGGGAGCTGTTTTTT CATTGQSTGELFF
TRBD2 NA TRBJ2-3 TRBV9 TGTGCCAGCAGCGCACTCAGCGGGGGTGGGGATACGCAGTATTTT CASSALSGGGDTQYF
TRBD2 NA TRBJ2-5 TRBV2 TGTGCCAGCAGCCCCGAGACTAGCGGGGTAGAGACCCAGTACTTC CASSPETSGVETQYF
TRBD1 NA TRBJ2-7 TRBV7-9 TGTGCCAGCAGCCCGGGGACAGGGTACGAGCAGTACTTC CASSPGTGYEQYF
NA NA TRBJ1-2 TRBV5-1 TGCGCCAGTAGTATAGGGAAAAGGGTCTATGGCTACACCTTC CASSIGKRVYGYTF
NA NA TRBJ1-4 TRBV13 TGTGCCAGCAGCTGGGGGACACAGGATGAAAAACTGTTTTTT CASSWGTQDEKLFF
TRBD2 NA TRBJ2-3 TRBV9 TGTGCCAGCAGCCTAGGACTAGCGCAAGATACGCAGTATTTT CASSLGLAQDTQYF
TRBD2 NA TRBJ2-7 TRBV28 TGTGCCAGCAAACGCCTAGCGGGGGGTAGCTACGAGCAGTACTTC CASKRLAGGSYEQYF
NA NA TRBJ1-2 TRBV6-5 TGTGCCAGCAGTTACGGCAGCACCTATGGCTACACCTTC CASSYGSTYGYTF
NA NA TRBJ1-1 TRBV5-1 TGCGCCAGCAGCCACCTGACAAAGCCTTCGGGGAACACTGAAGCTTTCTTT CASSHLTKPSGNTEAFF
NA NA TRBJ2-1 TRBV4-2 TGTGCCAGCAGCCAGTTTGAACCCGAGCCCTACAATGAGCAGTTCTTC CASSQFEPEPYNEQFF
TRBD2 few TRBJ2-2 TRBV4-2 TGTGCCAGCAGCCAAGATAGGCTAGCGGGCACGGCCGGGGAGCTGTTTTTT CASSQDRLAGTAGELFF
TRBD1 NA TRBJ1-5 TRBV7-8 TGTGCCAGCAGCCCCCATATGGGGACAGGGGTCTATAGCAATCAGCCCCAGCATTTT CASSPHMGTGVYSNQPQHF
NA NA TRBJ2-3 TRBV6-5 TGTGCCAGCAGTTACCCTGGGGAAGATACGCAGTATTTT CASSYPGEDTQYF
NA NA TRBJ1-1 TRBV4-1 TGCGCCAGCAGCCAGTTTGGGTTGGGGCCCGCTGAAGCTTTCTTT CASSQFGLGPAEAFF
TRBD2 NA TRBJ2-7 TRBV5-6 TGTGCCAGCAGCTTGACTAGCGGGGGGAACTACGAGCAGTACTTC CASSLTSGGNYEQYF